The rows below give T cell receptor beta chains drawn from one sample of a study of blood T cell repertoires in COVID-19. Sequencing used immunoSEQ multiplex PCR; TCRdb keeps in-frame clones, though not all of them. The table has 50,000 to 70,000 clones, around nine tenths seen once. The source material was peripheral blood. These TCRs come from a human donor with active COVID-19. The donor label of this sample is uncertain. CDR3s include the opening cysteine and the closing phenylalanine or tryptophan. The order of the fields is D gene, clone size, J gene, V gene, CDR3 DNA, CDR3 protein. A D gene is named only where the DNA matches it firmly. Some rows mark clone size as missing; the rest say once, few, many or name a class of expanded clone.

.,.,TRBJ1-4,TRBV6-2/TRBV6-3,TGTGCCAGCAGTAGAACAGTTAATGAAAAACTGTTTTTT,CASSRTVNEKLFF
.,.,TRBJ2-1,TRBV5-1,TGCGCCAGCAGCAATACGGACAGTCCCGCCGATGAGCAGTTCTTC,CASSNTDSPADEQFF
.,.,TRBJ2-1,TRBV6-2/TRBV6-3,TGTGCCAGCAGTTACAGTGCTAGGCAGAAATACAATGAGCAGTTCTTC,CASSYSARQKYNEQFF
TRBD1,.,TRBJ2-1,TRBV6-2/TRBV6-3,TGTGCCAGCAGTACAGACAGGGCCCATGAGCAGTTCTTC,CASSTDRAHEQFF
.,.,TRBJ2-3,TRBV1,TGCACCAGCAGCCAACAGCGGGGGGGGACGCAGTATTTT,CTSSQQRGGTQYF
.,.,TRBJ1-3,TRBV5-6,TGTGCCAGCAGCTCGCCCCCGACAGGAGGAAACACCATATATTTT,CASSSPPTGGNTIYF
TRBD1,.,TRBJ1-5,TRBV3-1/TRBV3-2,TGTGCCAGCAGCCCTAACAGGGGCGCGGGCGTTCAGCCCCAGCATTTT,CASSPNRGAGVQPQHF
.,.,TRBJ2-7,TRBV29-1,TGCAGCGTACTAAAGGGGCAGGCGGGGGAGCAGTACTTC,CSVLKGQAGEQYF
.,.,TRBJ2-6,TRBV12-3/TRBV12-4,TGTGCCAGCAGTTTTTCGGGGGCCAACGTCCTGACTTTC,CASSFSGANVLTF
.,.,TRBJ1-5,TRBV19,TGTGCCAGTAGTATTGGCGGGGGTTGGCAGCCCCAGCATTTT,CASSIGGGWQPQHF
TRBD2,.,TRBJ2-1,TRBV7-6,TGTGCCAGCAGCTTAGTAGCAGGACAGCCCGCGGCTAGCGGGAGCAATGAGCAGTTCTTC,CASSLVAGQPAASGSNEQFF
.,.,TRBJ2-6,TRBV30,TGTAGTTCCGGGGTTAGTGGGGCCAACGTCCTGACTTTC,CSSGVSGANVLTF
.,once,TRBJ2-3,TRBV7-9,TGTGCCAGCAGTTTGGAGGGGCCGGATACGCAGTATTTT,CASSLEGPDTQYF
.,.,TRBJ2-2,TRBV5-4,TGTGCCAGCAGCGGAGGGGTTACTAACACCGGGGAGCTGTTTTTT,CASSGGVTNTGELFF
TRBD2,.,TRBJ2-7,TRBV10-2,TGCGCCAGCAGTCCGGGACTAGCGGGAGGTTGGGACTACGAGCAGTACTTC,CASSPGLAGGWDYEQYF
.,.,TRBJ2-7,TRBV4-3,TGCGCCAGCAGCCAAGAACTAAGGTCCTACGAGCAGTACTTC,CASSQELRSYEQYF
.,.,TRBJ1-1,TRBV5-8,TGTGCCAGCAGCACCGTACGGGGAGAAGCTTTCTTT,CASSTVRGEAFF
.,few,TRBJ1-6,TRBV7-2,TGTGCCAGCAGCTTAGGAATATTCGGGGGGATTAATTCACCCCTCCACTTT,CASSLGIFGGINSPLHF